This passage covers 21 T cell receptor beta chains from one sample sequenced in a study of cytomegalovirus exposure and HLA in healthy donors. Both 60 Vbeta primers and 13 Jbeta primers went into the PCR. Repertoires were generated with immunoSEQ multiplex PCR, while TCRdb's copy carries only in-frame clones and drops some. Among fewer than 150,000 clones listed, 78% were seen once. The sample comprised PBMCs. These receptors were obtained from a male donor in good health and CMV-seronegative.

The V call is TRBV9, the J call TRBJ2-3; weak D call: TRBD1 (5 bases). Per the germline V gene, CDR1 is SGDLS and CDR2 is YYNGEE. Trimming left V 1 base short and J 2 bases short, with 14 bases between. The length of the CDR3 is 16 residues. The CDR3 sequence is CASSVYPGGATDTQYF. The CDR3 region has the DNA TGTGCCAGCAGCGTATATCCTGGTGGGGCCACAGATACGCAGTATTTT.

The V gene is TRBV5-6, the J gene TRBJ2-3; 8 bases are a match to TRBD1. V shed 4 bases, J shed 4 bases, and the junction held 11 bases outside the gene matches. CDR1 and CDR2 from the germline V gene are SGHDT and YYEEEE. The CDR3 length is 16 residues. Here the CDR3 DNA reads TGTGCCAGCAGCCCGACAGGGGCTGGAATTTCAGATACGCAGTATTTT. Translation gives CASSPTGAGISDTQYF.

J is TRBJ2-1 and V is TRBV11-1; 9 positions agree with TRBD1. The junction had 5 bases not matched to a gene; V was cut back by 5 bases and J by 0 bases. Germline CDR1 reads SGHAT; CDR2 reads FQDESV (reference sequence). This CDR3 has 16 residues. CDR3 residues: CASSPGQGSSYNEQFF. In DNA, the CDR3 is TGTGCCAGCAGCCCCGGACAGGGGAGCTCCTACAATGAGCAGTTCTTC.

This rearrangement joins TRBV5-1 to TRBJ2-7; a weak D match, TRBD2 (6 bases). The germline V gene encodes CDR1 SGHRS and CDR2 YFSETQ. The V end lost 0 bases, the J end lost 1 base, and 8 bases lay between the germline ends. This CDR3 is built from 14 residues. CDR3 nucleotides: TGCGCCAGCAGCTTGGACGGGAGATCCTACGAGCAGTACTTC. Its protein product is CASSLDGRSYEQYF. The whole variable domain, remainder taken from reference TRBV5-1 and TRBJ2-7, is KAGVTQTPRYLIKTRGQQVTLSCSPISGHRSVSWYQQTPGQGLQFLFEYFSETQRNKGNFPGRFSGRQFSNSRSEMNVSTLELGDSALYLCASSLDGRSYEQYFGPGTRLTVT.

V gene TRBV29-1 combines with J gene TRBJ1-4; 8 bases fit TRBD1. The CDR3 runs to 15 residues. Unmatched junction bases numbered 12, after V lost 4 bases and J lost 8 bases. The germline V gene encodes CDR1 SQVTM and CDR2 ANQGSEA. The CDR3 nucleotides read TGCAGCGTTGGCCCCTCCGGGACAGGAAGGGAAAAACTGTTTTTT. It is translated as CSVGPSGTGREKLFF.

The rearrangement links TRBV5-1 to TRBJ1-1; 8 bases agree with TRBD1. V was pared by 1 base and J by 6 bases, with 2 bases of the junction left unmatched. The CDR3 has 13 amino acids. Germline V lookup: CDR1 SGHRS, CDR2 YFSETQ. CDR3 protein: CASSLYRGAEAFF. The CDR3 region has the DNA TGCGCCAGCAGCTTGTACAGGGGGGCTGAAGCTTTCTTT.

This clone was counted only a few times. The chain is built from TRBV12-5 and TRBJ1-1, with D maybe TRBD1 (6 bases). Trimming left V 2 bases short and J 1 base short, with 14 bases between. The CDR3 extends over 16 amino acids. The germline CDR1 and CDR2 sequences are LGHNT and FRNRAP. CDR3 amino acids: CASGLPYRVGNTEAFF. The CDR3 DNA reads as TGTGCTAGTGGTTTGCCCTACAGGGTAGGGAACACTGAAGCTTTCTTT. Variable domain in full (rest from reference TRBV12-5 and TRBJ1-1): DARVTQTPRHKVTEMGQEVTMRCQPILGHNTVFWYRQTMMQGLELLAYFRNRAPLDDSGMPKDRFSAEMPDATLATLKIQPSEPRDSAVYFCASGLPYRVGNTEAFFGQGTRLTVV.

This chain joins TRBV4-1 and TRBJ2-3; no firm D call. Germline CDR1 MGHRA, CDR2 YSYEKL. Trimming stripped 0 bases from V and 1 base from J, with 5 bases between. The CDR3 has 14 amino acids. CDR3 DNA: TGCGCCAGCAGCCAAGATTCTGGCACAGATACGCAGTATTTT. Translation gives CASSQDSGTDTQYF.

The chain has TRBV6-1 and TRBJ1-1; D might be TRBD1 (5 bases). V was pared by 3 bases and J by 5 bases, with 19 bases between. The V gene's germline CDR1 is MNHNS and CDR2 SASEGT. The CDR3 has 16 residues. CDR3 sequence (DNA): TGTGCCAGCAGTGATTTCGTTACAGGTTTGGGAACTGAAGCTTTCTTT. Protein: CASSDFVTGLGTEAFF.

This chain links TRBV7-9 with TRBJ2-7; 7 bases are shared with TRBD1. CDR3 length: 14 amino acids. Germline loops: CDR1 SEHNR, CDR2 FQNEAQ (reference sequence). Trimming at V came to 7 bases and at J to 0 bases, leaving 6 bases not matched to a gene. The CDR3 nucleotides read TGTGCCAGCACCTCAGGGGGTTCCTCCTACGAGCAGTACTTC. Protein product: CASTSGGSSYEQYF. The entire variable domain, with the rest obtained from reference TRBV7-9 and TRBJ2-7, is as follows: DTGVSQNPRHKITKRGQNVTFRCDPISEHNRLYWYRQTLGQGPEFLTYFQNEAQLEKSRLLSDRFSAERPKGSFSTLEIQRTEQGDSAMYLCASTSGGSSYEQYFGPGTRLTVT.

This clone was counted between two and nine times. The rearrangement links TRBV6-5 to TRBJ2-1; TRBD2 is a possible D gene (6 bases). CDR3 length: 16 amino acids. Trimming removed 2 bases from V and 0 bases from J, with 11 bases in between. Germline lookup yields CDR1 MNHEY and CDR2 SVGAGI. The DNA for the CDR3 is TGTGCCAGCAGTTACCTTATCGGGAGCTCCTACAATGAGCAGTTCTTC. It translates to CASSYLIGSSYNEQFF.

V gene TRBV27 combines with J gene TRBJ2-7, with D possibly matching TRBD1 (6 bases). V was clipped by 5 bases and J by 4 bases, with 12 bases between them. This CDR3 has 13 amino acids. Germline loops: CDR1 MNHEY, CDR2 SMNVEV (reference sequence). The chain's CDR3 is CASSPGTPYEQYF. CDR3 DNA: TGTGCCAGCAGTCCCGGGACACCTTACGAGCAGTACTTC.

The chain joins TRBV6-1 to TRBJ1-5, with D perhaps matching TRBD1 (6 bases). This CDR3 is 14 amino acids long. CDR1 and CDR2 (germline): MNHNS, SASEGT. The V end lost 4 bases, the J end lost 1 base, and 8 bases lay between the germline ends. CDR3 region: CASSGQVSNQPQHF. The CDR3 DNA follows: TGTGCCAGCAGTGGACAGGTGAGCAATCAGCCCCAGCATTTT.

This chain joins TRBV7-6 and TRBJ1-5; 9 bases agree with TRBD1. V lost 5 bases, J lost 5 bases, and 7 bases stayed unmatched. CDR3 length: 15 residues. The germline V gene has CDR1 SGHVS and CDR2 FNYEAQ. For the CDR3, the DNA is TGTGCCAGCAGCCAGAGGACAGGGGCCGATCAGCCCCAGCATTTT. It yields the protein CASSQRTGADQPQHF.

J is TRBJ1-2 and V is TRBV5-6; 10 bases map to TRBD1. Trimming at V came to 4 bases and at J to 8 bases, leaving 14 bases not matched to a gene. The CDR3 runs 16 residues. Looked up from germline, CDR1 is SGHDT and CDR2 is YYEEEE. The CDR3 spells CASSPGPGTGAGGYTF. The CDR3 DNA follows: TGTGCCAGCAGCCCTGGTCCCGGGACAGGGGCGGGAGGCTACACCTTC.

This chain uses TRBV14 with TRBJ2-7, with 8 bases lining up with TRBD2. Germline V gives CDR1 SGHDN, CDR2 FVKESK. Germline trimming cut 1 base from V and 3 bases from J; bases unmatched to any gene: 14. There are 18 residues in the CDR3. The CDR3 loop is CASSQAGVGGRRSYEQYF. CDR3 in DNA: TGTGCCAGCAGCCAAGCCGGCGTCGGCGGGAGGAGGAGCTACGAGCAGTACTTC.

With regard to this clone: In the same sample, other DNA sequences code for this CDR3. The chain carries TRBV10-1 and TRBJ2-5, with 8 bases identical to TRBD1. V trimming: 8 bases; J trimming: 1 base; junction bases outside the gene matches: 9. The CDR3 spans 15 residues. Per germline, CDR1 WNHNN and CDR2 SYGVQD (reference sequence). Here the CDR3 DNA reads TGCGCCAGCCCATGGACAGGGCATTCCCAAGAGACCCAGTACTTC. Translated: CASPWTGHSQETQYF.

The CDR3 DNA reads TGTGCCTGGGTCTCATTCAACGAGCAGTACTTC. Translated: CAWVSFNEQYF. The chain couples TRBV30 to TRBJ2-5; D is undetermined. The J call may be incorrect, as the DNA end agrees better with TRBJ2-7. This CDR3 has 11 amino acids. Germline V lookup: CDR1 GTSNPN, CDR2 SVGIG (reference sequence).

Comments on this clone: Other DNA sequences of this sample code for an identical CDR3. The rearrangement joins TRBV5-5 to TRBJ2-5, with TRBD2 matching over 10 bases. With V trimmed by 2 bases and J by 2 bases, 0 bases remained unmatched. The germline V gene encodes CDR1 SGHKS and CDR2 YYEKEE (reference sequence). The CDR3 sequence is 14 residues long. CDR3 sequence (DNA): TGTGCCAGCAGCTTAGCGGGGGGGCAAGAGACCCAGTACTTC. It codes for CASSLAGGQETQYF.

This clone was found a few times. The chain has TRBV6-5 and TRBJ1-1, with D maybe TRBD1 (6 bases). V lost 5 bases and J lost 8, with 15 bases in between. Germline assignment: CDR1 MNHEY and CDR2 SVGAGI. This CDR3 is built from 13 residues. DNA for the CDR3: TGTGCCAGCAGTCCCGGGTGGACAGAAGAAGCTTTCTTT. Protein sequence: CASSPGWTEEAFF.

This clone has a single count. The V and J genes are TRBV19 and TRBJ2-1, with 11 bases aligning to TRBD2. There are 15 residues in the CDR3. Germline V gene sequence: CDR1 LNHDA, CDR2 SQIVND (reference sequence). Unmatched junction bases numbered 10, after V lost 5 bases and J lost 10 bases. The CDR3: CASSLAGGPANEQFF. DNA for the CDR3: TGTGCCAGTAGTTTAGCGGGAGGGCCCGCCAACGAGCAGTTCTTC. Filled out from reference TRBV19 and TRBJ2-1, the complete variable domain reads DGGITQSPKYLFRKEGQNVTLSCEQNLNHDAMYWYRQDPGQGLRLIYYSQIVNDFQKGDIAEGYSVSREKKESFPLTVTSAQKNPTAFYLCASSLAGGPANEQFFGPGTRLTVL.